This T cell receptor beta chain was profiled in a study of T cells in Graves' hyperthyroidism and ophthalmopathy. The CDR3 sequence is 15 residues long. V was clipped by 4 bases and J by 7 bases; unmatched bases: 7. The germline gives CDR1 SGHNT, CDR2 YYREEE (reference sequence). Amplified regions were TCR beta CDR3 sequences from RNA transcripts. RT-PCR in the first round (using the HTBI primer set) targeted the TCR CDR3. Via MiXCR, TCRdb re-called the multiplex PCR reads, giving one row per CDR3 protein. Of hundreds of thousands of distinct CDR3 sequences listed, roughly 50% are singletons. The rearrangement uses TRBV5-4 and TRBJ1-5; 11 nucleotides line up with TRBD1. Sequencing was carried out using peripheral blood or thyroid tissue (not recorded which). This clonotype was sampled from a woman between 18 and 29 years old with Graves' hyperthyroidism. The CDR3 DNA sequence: TGTGCCAGCAGCCAAGCCGGGACAGGGGGACAGCCCCAGCATTTT. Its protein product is CASSQAGTGGQPQHF.